Below, one T cell receptor (beta chain) is given with its context. Its cognate antigen is unknown. A much larger clone differs from this one at a single base, so this may be a read error. The sample belongs to a study of liver allograft versus peripheral blood T cells. On the study more broadly: Recipients' peripheral blood served as the comparator for T cell receptor repertoires in transplanted livers.

One entry per CDR3 protein results from TCRdb running MiXCR on the reads. The data contain about 730 distinct CDR3 sequences, 15% to 20% of them singletons. Whole-study results and caveats: Peripheral blood reportedly held T cell receptor repertoires that differed from those inside liver allografts.

This CDR3 is built from 20 residues. Germline V CDR1 and CDR2: MNHEY, SVGAGI. Trimming took 5 bases from V and 6 from J, leaving 32 bases between them. The sequence derives from a human patient who had a liver transplant. A subset of T cells may come from the graft donor. This chain uses TRBV6-5 with TRBJ2-1; D is perhaps TRBD1 or TRBD2 (6 bases each). The CDR3 coding sequence is TGTGCCAGCAGTGTCACAAGACTCATCTTCGCCTCGCCGGGGGCCAATGAGCAGTTCTTC. Protein product: CASSVTRLIFASPGANEQFF.